The source of this T cell receptor beta chain is a study of shared clonotypes between healthy human individuals. The data were produced by immunoSEQ multiplex PCR, yet TCRdb's version contains in-frame clones alone and is incomplete. This sample has about 2.3 million clones, with approximately 90% found just once. Whole-study results and caveats: Few donors limited the genetic and exposure-history diversity represented.

From CD4+ cells came CD45RA+ naive and CD45RA-negative memory subsets. As to this clone: Its target is unknown.

The CDR3 contains 14 residues. V shed 7 bases and J shed 3 bases, with 13 bases lying between them. Germline lookup yields CDR1 SGHRS and CDR2 YFSETQ. Sequencing used naive CD4+ T cells from PBMCs. The subset here: CD45RA+ positively selected. The chain joins TRBV5-1 to TRBJ2-2; D unresolved. This TCR came from a man younger than 35 in good health. Some clones in this sample may be carry-over from other donors' samples. The CDR3 DNA sequence: TGCGCCAGCTGCCCTCGGACGGACACCGGGGAGCTGTTTTTT. It specifies CASCPRTDTGELFF.